This T cell receptor beta chain was retrieved from a study of blood T cell repertoires in COVID-19. Study background: The cDNA or gDNA used as material had been derived from T cells, B-cell-depleted T cells, or PBMCs.

Notes on this clone: The sample carries other DNA sequences with the same CDR3.

Germline V lookup: CDR1 MNHEY, CDR2 SMNVEV (reference sequence). CDR3 length: 13 residues. The trim removed 2 bases at V and 6 bases at J, leaving 3 bases unmatched. The method was immunoSEQ multiplex PCR; TCRdb's version includes in-frame clones alone and lacks a portion of them. Of 390,000 or so clones in the sample, roughly four fifths were seen once. Sequenced sample: PBMCs or T cells enriched from blood (not recorded which). The chain joins TRBV27 to TRBJ1-2; the match to TRBD1 covers 7 bases. The receptor was derived from a woman aged 50 to 60 who had recovered from COVID-19. The CDR3 DNA follows: TGTGCCAGCAGTTTAAGGGGGCGCGATGGCTACACCTTC. Its protein product is CASSLRGRDGYTF.